One TCR beta chain is described in this entry. The target antigen is unknown. Generated by immunoSEQ multiplex PCR, the TCRdb table keeps only in-frame clones and is missing some. The sample contains under 150,000 clones, 75% to 85% of which appear only once. These data originate in a study of T cell responses to AZD1222 COVID-19 vaccine. The junction had 13 bases not matched to a gene; V was cut back by 5 bases and J by 4 bases. The CDR3 is 17 residues long. Per germline, CDR1 SGHTA and CDR2 FQGNSA. Study-wide findings and caveats: AZD1222 recipients seropositive at baseline numbered only six or seven. Possibly, clonal diversity was underestimated; donors were largely white British and included more females.

The sequence was collected from an adult who received the AZD1222 COVID-19 vaccine. This chain joins TRBV7-2 and TRBJ2-1; 8 nucleotides match TRBD2. The input for sequencing was peripheral blood, taken 28 days after the second AZD1222 dose. The DNA for the CDR3 is TGTGCCAGCAGCCCAGCGGCAGCGGGGGCCGTATACAATGAGCAGTTCTTC. This codes for CASSPAAAGAVYNEQFF.